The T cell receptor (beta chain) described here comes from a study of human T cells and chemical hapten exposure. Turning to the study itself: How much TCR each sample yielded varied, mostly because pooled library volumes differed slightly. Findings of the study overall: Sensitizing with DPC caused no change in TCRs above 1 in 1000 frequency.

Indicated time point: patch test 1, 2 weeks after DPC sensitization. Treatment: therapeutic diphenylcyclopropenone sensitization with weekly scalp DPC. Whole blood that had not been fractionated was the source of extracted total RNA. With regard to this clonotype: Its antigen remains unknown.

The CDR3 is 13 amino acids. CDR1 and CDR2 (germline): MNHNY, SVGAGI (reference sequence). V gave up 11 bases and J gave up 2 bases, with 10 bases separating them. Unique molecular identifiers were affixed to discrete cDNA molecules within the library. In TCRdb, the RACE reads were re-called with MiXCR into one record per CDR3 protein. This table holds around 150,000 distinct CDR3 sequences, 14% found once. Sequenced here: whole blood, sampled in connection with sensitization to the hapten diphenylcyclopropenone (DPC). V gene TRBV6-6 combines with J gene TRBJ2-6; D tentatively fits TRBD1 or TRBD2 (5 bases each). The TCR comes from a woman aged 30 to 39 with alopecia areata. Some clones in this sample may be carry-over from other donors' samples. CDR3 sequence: CAGAGPGANVLTF. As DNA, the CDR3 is TGTGCCGGGGCGGGCCCTGGGGCCAACGTCCTGACTTTC.